This T cell receptor (beta chain) was documented in a study of spatial heterogeneity in lung cancer. Across the study: Samples were obtained from more than 70 donors, all untreated early-stage non-small cell lung cancer patients. Alpha-chain sequences were consistently detected in smaller numbers than beta-chain sequences.

The CDR3 has 16 residues. The germline CDR1 and CDR2 sequences are KGHSH and LQKENI. Trimming left V 1 base short and J 0 bases short, with 10 bases between. Unique molecular identifiers, one per molecule, were present on every TCR cDNA molecule. Each CDR3 protein gets one entry after TCRdb re-called the 5' RACE reads with MiXCR. The sample contains tens of thousands of distinct CDR3 sequences, around 11% of which appear only once. Time point here: blood at routine non-recurrence follow-up after resection. The starting material was PBMCs, obtained at follow-up. The sequence derives from a male donor with early-stage non-small cell lung cancer. The gene calls are TRBV18 and TRBJ1-3; D is unresolved. CDR3 bases: TGTGCCAGCTCACCACTGCCCCCGAGCTCTGGAAACACCATATATTTT. The encoded protein is CASSPLPPSSGNTIYF.